The 20 T cell receptor beta chains presented below share a single source sample, sequenced in a study of spatial heterogeneity in lung cancer (dated by TCRdb to the late 2010s). These receptors have no known antigen. The library relied on 5' RACE. Sequencing instrument: NextSeq 500. The public reads were reprocessed in TCRdb via fastp at Q25 and MiXCR, keeping in-frame beta chains. Each CDR3 protein gets just one entry, which takes the most common genes and DNA from the rows behind it. Present in this sample are about 20,000 distinct CDR3 sequences, about 7.5% of which were seen just once. Approximately 25% of the sample lies in the top ten. Summary of the overall study and its limitations: The number of expanded intratumoral alpha and beta TCRs correlated with the tumor nonsynonymous mutation count.

The time point label here, explained by the study, means: sample taken at primary tumor resection. The material was lung tumor tissue, obtained at surgery. Source of these receptors: a male donor with early-stage non-small cell lung cancer.

This clonotype was seen many times. The V call is TRBV12-3 or TRBV12-4, the J call TRBJ1-5; D uncertain. V was shortened by 7 bases and J by 1 base, with 5 bases between the two germline ends. The CDR3 runs to 12 residues. Here the CDR3 DNA reads TGTGCCAGCAAACGGAGCAATCAGCCCCAGCATTTT. It encodes CASKRSNQPQHF.

The rearrangement joins TRBV7-2 to TRBJ2-3; TRBD2 matches 11 bases. CDR1 and CDR2 (germline): SGHTA, FQGNSA. This CDR3 region has 20 residues. V gave up 4 bases and J gave up 1 base; unmatched junction bases: 16. CDR3 in DNA: TGTGCCAGCAGCTCCCTACAACTAGCGGGGGTTCGGGTTGGCACAGATACGCAGTATTTT. Its translation is CASSSLQLAGVRVGTDTQYF.

This clonotype was counted many times. The gene calls are TRBV20-1 and TRBJ2-1, with 8 bases aligning to TRBD2. Germline V gives CDR1 DFQATT, CDR2 SNEGSKA (reference sequence). The CDR3 spans 14 residues. The ends lost 2 bases at V and 9 bases at J; junction bases unmatched: 9. The CDR3 DNA reads TGCAGTGCTAGACTCCAGCGGGGGACCGGTGAGCAGTTCTTC. Its protein product is CSARLQRGTGEQFF.

Ten or more counts support this clonotype. The chain recombines TRBV20-1 with TRBJ2-5; D gene uncertain. The V end was cut by 3 bases, the J end by 5 bases, with 4 bases between. CDR3 length: 10 amino acids. CDR1 is DFQATT, CDR2 SNEGSKA, per germline (reference sequence). The CDR3 nucleotides read TGCAGTGCTAGGGGGGAGACCCAGTACTTC. Translation gives CSARGETQYF.

This clonotype has a count of ten or more. The V and J genes are TRBV12-3 or TRBV12-4 and TRBJ1-3, with D maybe TRBD1 (6 bases). Trimming shortened V by 5 bases and J by 0 bases, and 8 bases separated the two germline ends. The CDR3 consists of 14 residues. The CDR3: CASSQGSSGNTIYF. In nucleotides, the CDR3 is TGTGCCAGCAGTCAGGGGTCCTCTGGAAACACCATATATTTT.

This clonotype came up a few times. CDR3 sequence: CASSFKGSLYYEQYF. CDR3 nucleotides: TGTGCCAGCAGTTTTAAGGGGTCTCTATACTACGAGCAGTACTTC. This sequence joins TRBV12-3 or TRBV12-4 and TRBJ2-7; D possibly corresponds to TRBD1 (5 bases). The length of the CDR3 is 15 residues. V lost 3 bases and J lost 3, with 15 bases in between.

This clonotype came up many times. This rearrangement joins TRBV6-5 to TRBJ1-2, with 9 bases aligning to TRBD1. CDR3 size: 14 residues. After removal of 5 bases from V and 8 bases from J, the junction contained 9 bases not matched to a gene. Germline V gene lookup returns CDR1 MNHEY and CDR2 SVGAGI. CDR3 DNA sequence: TGTGCCAGCAGTCTTACAGGGGGCGCACGGGGCTACACCTTC. It encodes CASSLTGGARGYTF.

The chain employs TRBV5-1 and TRBJ1-2; 8 bases fit TRBD1. The CDR3 totals 14 residues. J was trimmed by 7 bases and V by 0 bases; bases with no gene match: 5. Germline CDR1 is SGHRS and CDR2 is YFSETQ. The CDR3 DNA sequence: TGCGCCAGCAGCTTGGGGGGGGACAGGAGTGGCTACACCTTC. This encodes CASSLGGDRSGYTF.

Many counts were recorded for this clonotype. The rearrangement uses TRBV3-1 and TRBJ1-2; 8 positions match TRBD1. The CDR3 extends over 15 amino acids. V trimming: 5 bases; J trimming: 1 base; junction bases outside the gene matches: 6. The germline V gene encodes CDR1 LGHDT and CDR2 YNNKEL (reference sequence). Written as DNA, the CDR3 is TGTGCCAGCAGCACGGGACAGGTCTTTAACTATGGCTACACCTTC. It translates to CASSTGQVFNYGYTF.

This clonotype was seen a handful of times. J is TRBJ2-2 and V is TRBV5-1; 9 bases align to TRBD2. Germline values: CDR1 SGHRS, CDR2 YFSETQ. The CDR3 is 17 residues long. Trimming removed 1 base from V and 5 bases from J; junction bases left unmatched: 9. CDR3: CASSLHSGGTITGELFF. Here the CDR3 DNA reads TGCGCCAGCAGCTTGCACAGCGGGGGGACGATAACCGGGGAGCTGTTTTTT. The variable domain in full, completed from reference TRBV5-1 and TRBJ2-2, reads KAGVTQTPRYLIKTRGQQVTLSCSPISGHRSVSWYQQTPGQGLQFLFEYFSETQRNKGNFPGRFSGRQFSNSRSEMNVSTLELGDSALYLCASSLHSGGTITGELFFGEGSRLTVL.

V gene TRBV20-1 combines with J gene TRBJ1-4; 9 bases are a match to TRBD1. Trimming removed 4 bases from V and 5 bases from J; junction bases left unmatched: 2. The V gene's germline CDR1 is DFQATT and CDR2 SNEGSKA (reference sequence). CDR3 size: 13 residues. CDR3 protein: CSAKDRGNEKLFF. The CDR3 DNA reads as TGCAGTGCTAAGGACAGGGGAAATGAAAAACTGTTTTTT.

This clonotype was seen ten or more times. This chain joins TRBV5-1 and TRBJ2-1, with 9 positions matching TRBD1. Germline-derived CDR1 and CDR2 are SGHRS and YFSETQ. After removal of 2 bases from V and 9 bases from J, the junction contained 9 bases not matched to a gene. CDR3 length: 15 residues. CDR3 protein: CASSFDGQGKGEQFF. The CDR3, as DNA: TGCGCCAGCAGCTTCGACGGACAGGGGAAAGGTGAGCAGTTCTTC.

This clonotype was recorded at least ten times. This chain uses TRBV7-9 with TRBJ1-6, with a weak D call TRBD1 (6 bases). Per the germline V gene, CDR1 is SEHNR and CDR2 is FQNEAQ (reference sequence). The CDR3 consists of 16 residues. V lost 7 bases and J 7 bases, leaving 20 bases between the germline ends. The CDR3 DNA sequence: TGTGCCAGCACCCTACAGGGACCGGCTAAGAATTCACCCCTCCACTTT. This sequence encodes CASTLQGPAKNSPLHF.

In its sample, this clonotype was seen many times. This sequence joins TRBV28 and TRBJ1-6; weak D call: TRBD1 (6 bases). The CDR3 totals 17 residues. The V gene lost 5 bases and the J gene lost 0 bases, with 14 bases spanning the gap. Germline V gene sequence: CDR1 MDHEN, CDR2 SYDVKM. The CDR3: CASSLTGRNSYNSPLHF. The CDR3 nucleotides are TGTGCCAGCAGTCTTACAGGGCGAAACTCCTATAATTCACCCCTCCACTTT.

In this sample, this clonotype turned up a few times. The chain couples TRBV27 to TRBJ1-4; 7 bases match TRBD1. Germline CDR1 MNHEY, CDR2 SMNVEV (reference sequence). The trim removed 2 bases at V and 2 bases at J, leaving 2 bases unmatched. The CDR3 runs to 15 residues. The DNA for the CDR3 is TGTGCCAGCAGTTTAAAGGGACAGACTAATGAAAAACTGTTTTTT. Encoded protein: CASSLKGQTNEKLFF.

This clonotype appeared many times. The rearrangement uses TRBV7-8 and TRBJ2-3; no clear D gene. V shed 2 bases and J shed 4 bases, with 16 bases lying between them. The CDR3 has 16 residues. Germline V gene sequence: CDR1 SGHVS, CDR2 FQNEAQ. The CDR3 region is CASSLRLLANADTQYF. Here the CDR3 DNA reads TGTGCCAGCAGCTTACGGCTTCTGGCTAATGCAGATACGCAGTATTTT.

The chain recombines TRBV12-3 or TRBV12-4 with TRBJ2-3; no firm D call. This CDR3 region has 15 residues. Deletions cut 2 bases from V and 1 base from J, with 10 bases between. CDR3 nucleotides: TGTGCCAGCAGTTTATCCGGTTGGGGCACAGATACGCAGTATTTT. Encoded protein: CASSLSGWGTDTQYF.

The chain has TRBV20-1 and TRBJ2-6; unclear D gene. With 1 base removed from V and 0 bases from J, the gap between germline ends came to 4 bases. Germline CDR1 reads DFQATT; CDR2 reads SNEGSKA (reference sequence). The length of the CDR3 is 14 residues. The CDR3 region is CSARGGSGANVLTF. In nucleotides, the CDR3 is TGCAGTGCTAGAGGGGGCTCTGGGGCCAACGTCCTGACTTTC.

This clonotype was seen at least ten times. CDR3 in amino acids: CASSQDTYQETQYF. Here the CDR3 DNA reads TGCGCCAGCAGCCAGGACACCTATCAGGAGACCCAGTACTTC. The V gene is TRBV4-3, the J gene TRBJ2-5; weak D call: TRBD1 (5 bases). Germline-derived CDR1 and CDR2 are LGHNA and YSLEER. The CDR3 spans 14 residues. V lost 3 bases, J lost 5 bases, and 13 bases lay in between.

This clonotype came up many times. The chain is built from TRBV20-1 and TRBJ2-3; D call uncertain. V gave up 5 bases and J gave up 2 bases, with 14 bases separating them. Germline V gives CDR1 DFQATT, CDR2 SNEGSKA (reference sequence). The CDR3 totals 14 residues. The CDR3, as DNA: TGCAGTGCTTTTCGAGGAACCTACACAGATACGCAGTATTTT. It specifies CSAFRGTYTDTQYF.